This T cell receptor (beta chain) was profiled in a study of spatial heterogeneity in lung cancer. Study-level results: At resection, ubiquitous expanded tumor TCRs appeared in blood more than at follow-up.

A unique molecular identifier was carried by every single TCR cDNA molecule. In TCRdb, the 5' RACE reads were re-called with MiXCR into one record per CDR3 protein. The table includes 49,000 or so distinct CDR3 sequences, approximately 12% detected once. This CDR3 has 14 amino acids. The V end was cut by 5 bases, the J end by 1 base, with 14 bases between. Germline-derived CDR1 and CDR2 are DFQATT and SNEGSKA (reference sequence). This clonotype was picked up many times. Its antigen is not identified. Described time point: sample taken at primary tumor resection. The authors sequenced whole RNA from tumor, nontumor lung or frozen PBMC without sorting.

The V and J genes are TRBV20-1 and TRBJ1-1; tentatively, D is TRBD1 (6 bases). Sequencing used PBMCs, obtained at surgery. The TCR comes from a female donor with early-stage non-small cell lung cancer. This chain's CDR3 is CSAAARGGNTEAFF. CDR3 DNA sequence: TGCAGTGCTGCAGCTAGAGGGGGGAACACTGAAGCTTTCTTT.